This paragraph reports one TCR beta chain. Its antigen is as yet unknown. Trimming removed 7 bases from V and 9 bases from J; junction bases left unmatched: 8. CDR3 length: 14 residues. Germline V lookup: CDR1 LNHDA, CDR2 SQIVND (reference sequence). These data are taken from a study of T cell responses to AZD1222 COVID-19 vaccine. In the study overall: Investigators merged groups given second doses at roughly 4 or roughly 12 weeks.

Findings of the study overall: None of the repertoires were sampled until the peak T cell response had passed. Along spike, vaccine-associated CD4 TCRs were found throughout, with dominance at 160-218 and 743-854.

Method: immunoSEQ multiplex PCR; TCRdb's copy keeps in-frame clones and lacks some. The sample carries about 120,000 clones, 70% to 90% recorded once. This specimen was peripheral blood, taken on day 0 of AZD1222 vaccination. The chain carries TRBV19 and TRBJ2-1; TRBD2 agrees at 11 bases. The source is an adult in good health. The CDR3 DNA reads TGTGCCAGTATGAGTAGCGGGAGGGCGGGTGAGCAGTTCTTC. This translates into CASMSSGRAGEQFF.